This T cell receptor (beta chain) is drawn from a study of identical twins listed by TCRdb under 2016. About the study as a whole: TCR alpha and beta repertoires from monozygotic twins, unrelated adults of various ages and cord blood were deep-sequenced to test whether fetal clonotypes persist. To rule out contamination, replicate twin experiments were performed at different times with different library preparation protocols. What the research found in general, with its limitations: Invariant T cells such as MAIT and iNKT could partly confound zero-insertion analyses, although diverse VJ usage argued against such confounding for most clonotypes. Recombination models systematically underestimated out-of-frame TCR alpha sharing in monozygotic twins but agreed with sharing between unrelated individuals. Abundant cord blood beta clonotypes had fewer insertions, young adult naive repertoires showed a similar but weaker trend, and memory repertoires showed no such trend. Excess twin sharing in beta out-of-frame sequences was weaker because fewer shared sequences lowered the signal-to-noise ratio. Conclusions relied on cross-sectional statistical analysis, since the same donors could not be followed over many years. Compared with coincidental sharing between unrelated individuals, out-of-frame TCR alpha sequences shared between twins showed an excess of sequences with low generation probability.

Every donor in the study was a healthy Caucasian. Three pairs of female monozygotic twins, all aged roughly 18 to 30 years, made up the twin cohort. Positive isolation kits from Invitrogen were used to isolate the CD4+ and CD8+ T cell populations. Unmatched junction bases come to 8, with V trimmed by 4 bases and J by 5 bases. The CDR3, from cysteine to phenylalanine, totals 15 residues. The sequence is cut down to CDR3 DNA, 45 bases in frame from base 1. The germline V gene sets CDR1 to SGHRS and CDR2 to YFSETQ. Worth noting for this clonotype: Its target antigen remains unknown. Base qualities are not at hand, and no much larger clone is one base apart.

Library preparation employed 5' RACE. TCRdb lists the instrument as Illumina HiSeq 2000. Template switching introduced a universal primer binding site; the final cDNA contained a unique molecular identifier, enabling accurate counting of TCR cDNA molecules. Specific primers in the conserved constant-segment region were used to synthesize first-strand cDNA for TCR alpha and beta chains. To control for contamination, each cDNA library was double barcoded with a SMART-Mk sample barcode plus Illumina barcodes. TruSeq adapter sequences and Illumina sample barcodes were added in two successive PCR steps. The TCR alpha and beta cDNA libraries were sequenced on the Illumina HiSeq platform using custom primers. From the authors' description of their analysis: Unique molecular identifiers were extracted from raw reads with MiGEC, and CDR3 positions were determined with MiXCR. Recombination models were inferred per individual with the repgenHMM and IGoR tools using an EM algorithm. Shared clonotypes were analyzed with the tcR package in R, and sharing was normalized by the product of cloneset sizes. Out-of-frame nonproductive sequences were analyzed to study raw recombination free of thymic and clonal selection effects. TCRdb reanalyzed the raw reads on its own, using fastp at Q25 for trimming and MiXCR for clone calling, and kept in-frame beta chains. Each entry merges the rows of one CDR3 protein and shows their most common DNA and genes. V and J calls and clone size were set by TCRdb, not the authors. This sample holds 260,000 or so distinct CDR3 sequences; about 7.5% were observed only once. The top ten constitute over 5% of the sample.

These sequences were also reported in another study, on yellow fever vaccine responses in identical twins. Looking at the second paper: The authors reported that the T cell response to vaccination in identical twins appeared partly convergent and partly personalized. In identical twins, the study followed T cell clones that responded to the vaccine with precision.

Sequencing was carried out using CD8+ T cells sorted from blood. This TCR derives from a woman aged 18-29 years in good health. Recombination joined TRBV5-1 with TRBJ2-2; TRBD1 fits 7 bases in the junction. The DNA reads TGCGCCAGCAGCAATGACAGGGATGGGACCGGGGAGCTGTTTTTT. Translated, this gives CASSNDRDGTGELFF.